This T cell receptor (beta chain) was observed in a study of blood T cell repertoires in COVID-19. Generated by immunoSEQ multiplex PCR, the TCRdb table keeps only in-frame clones and is missing some. This table holds about 350,000 clones, around nine tenths found once. The J segment lost 2 bases and the V segment lost 2 bases, leaving 1 base of the junction unmatched. The CDR3 has 14 amino acids. The germline gives CDR1 SGHNT, CDR2 YENEEA. The chain combines TRBV11-3 with TRBJ1-2; 8 nucleotides agree with TRBD1. This sequence was found in a young woman who had been exposed to COVID-19. Specimen: PBMCs or T cells enriched from blood (not recorded which). This CDR3 reads CASSLQGANYGYTF. CDR3 DNA: TGTGCCAGCAGCTTACAGGGGGCGAACTATGGCTACACCTTC.